This paragraph reports one TCR beta chain. The antigen is not known. This sample was included in a study of cytomegalovirus exposure and HLA in healthy donors. Whole-study findings and limits: Later analysis revealed greater clonal expansion in HLA-associated TCR beta chains than in equally common others.

The CDR3 contains 17 residues. The germline V gene has CDR1 MDHEN and CDR2 SYDVKM. V was pared by 3 bases and J by 3 bases, with 15 bases between. With 60 Vbeta and 13 Jbeta primers, the PCR was carried out. Assay: immunoSEQ multiplex PCR; the TCRdb copy retains only in-frame clones and omits some. The table lists some 110,000 clones, 9.5% to 15% of them singletons. Sequenced: PBMCs. The rearrangement joins TRBV28 to TRBJ2-6, with D perhaps TRBD2 (5 bases). The clonotype was recovered from a man in his forties in good health and CMV-seropositive. The CDR3 protein is CASSLSWAGGGANVLTF. The CDR3 DNA sequence: TGTGCCAGCAGTTTGAGTTGGGCGGGTGGTGGGGCCAACGTCCTGACTTTC.